Given below is one TCR beta chain in context. Its antigen is not known. The sample belongs to a study of beta chain features in type 1 diabetes. Study-wide findings and caveats: Moderate but significant shortening of TCRB CDR3s was recorded in all four CD4+ subsets from Type 1 diabetes patients.

Per the germline V gene, CDR1 is SQVTM and CDR2 is ANQGSEA. The ends lost 1 base at V and 6 bases at J; junction bases unmatched: 2. The CDR3 runs 12 residues. Expressed TCRB transcripts were sequenced after all isolated RNA was converted to cDNA. Roughly 3.6 million reads per sample on average were obtained from naive, central memory and regulatory T cell samples. Profiled with immunoSEQ multiplex PCR; TCRdb holds only in-frame clones, not every one. This sample yields hundreds of thousands of clones, of which approximately 12% are seen a single time; 0.017% belongs to the top ten. The chain employs TRBV29-1 and TRBJ1-1; the match to TRBD1 covers 7 bases. This TCR derives from a man aged 18 to 29 in good health. Sequencing used naive CD4+ T cells from blood. CDR3 residues: CSVEGRGAEAFF. The DNA of the CDR3 is TGCAGCGTTGAAGGCAGGGGGGCTGAAGCTTTCTTT. Complete variable domain (other parts from reference TRBV29-1 and TRBJ1-1): SAVISQKPSRDICQRGTSLTIQCQVDSQVTMMFWYRQQPGQSLTLIATANQGSEATYESGFVIDKFPISRPNLTFSTLTVSNMSPEDSSIYLCSVEGRGAEAFFGQGTRLTVV.